The entry below describes one TCR beta chain. Its antigen is unknown. Losses at the gene ends were 5 bases for V and 0 bases for J; bases not matched to a gene: 8. Per germline, CDR1 SGHVS and CDR2 FQNEAQ. This CDR3 spans 16 amino acids. It was with 60 Vbeta and 13 Jbeta primers that the PCR ran. Using immunoSEQ multiplex PCR, the repertoire was profiled, and TCRdb retains in-frame clones only, with some absent. The sample totals roughly 76,000 clones. The entry originates in a study of cytomegalovirus exposure and HLA in healthy donors. Overall study results and limits: A few chains linked to CMV were shown in vitro to be specific for CMV antigens.

J is TRBJ2-5 and V is TRBV7-8, with 8 bases matching TRBD1. This clonotype was obtained from a female donor in good health and CMV-seropositive. The sample comprised PBMCs. The CDR3 sequence: CASSPWDRTYQETQYF. The CDR3 DNA follows: TGTGCCAGCAGCCCCTGGGACAGGACATACCAAGAGACCCAGTACTTC.